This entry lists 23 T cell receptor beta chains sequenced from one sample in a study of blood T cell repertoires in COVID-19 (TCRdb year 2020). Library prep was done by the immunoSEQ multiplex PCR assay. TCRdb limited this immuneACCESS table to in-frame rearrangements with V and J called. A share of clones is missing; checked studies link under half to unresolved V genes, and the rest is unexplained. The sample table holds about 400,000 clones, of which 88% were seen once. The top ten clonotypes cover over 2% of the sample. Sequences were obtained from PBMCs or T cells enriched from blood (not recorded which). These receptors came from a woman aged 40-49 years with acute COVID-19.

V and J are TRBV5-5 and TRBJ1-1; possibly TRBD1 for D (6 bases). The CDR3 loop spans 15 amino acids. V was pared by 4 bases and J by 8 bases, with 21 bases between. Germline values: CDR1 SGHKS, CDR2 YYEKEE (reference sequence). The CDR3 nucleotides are TGTGCCAGCAGCCTAGGACAGTCCTTCCGAAGGGAAGCTTTCTTT. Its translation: CASSLGQSFRREAFF.

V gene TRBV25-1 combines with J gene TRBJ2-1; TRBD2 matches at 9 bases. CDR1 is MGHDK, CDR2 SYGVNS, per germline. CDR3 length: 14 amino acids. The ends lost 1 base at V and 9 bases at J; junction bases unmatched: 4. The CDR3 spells CASSEWTSVGEQFF. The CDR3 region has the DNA TGTGCCAGCAGTGAATGGACTAGCGTAGGTGAGCAGTTCTTC.

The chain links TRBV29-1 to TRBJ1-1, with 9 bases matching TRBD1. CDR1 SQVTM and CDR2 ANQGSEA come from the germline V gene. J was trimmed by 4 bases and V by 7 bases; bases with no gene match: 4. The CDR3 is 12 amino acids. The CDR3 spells CSGQGVGTEAFF. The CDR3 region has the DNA TGCAGCGGACAGGGGGTGGGCACTGAAGCTTTCTTT. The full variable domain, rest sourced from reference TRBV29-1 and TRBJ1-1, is SAVISQKPSRDICQRGTSLTIQCQVDSQVTMMFWYRQQPGQSLTLIATANQGSEATYESGFVIDKFPISRPNLTFSTLTVSNMSPEDSSIYLCSGQGVGTEAFFGQGTRLTVV.

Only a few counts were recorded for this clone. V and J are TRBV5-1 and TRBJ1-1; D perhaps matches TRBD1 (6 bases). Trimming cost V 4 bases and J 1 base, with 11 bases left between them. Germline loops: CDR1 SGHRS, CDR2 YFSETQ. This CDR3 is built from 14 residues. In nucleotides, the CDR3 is TGCGCCAGCAGCGCACCACAGGGGAACACTGAAGCTTTCTTT. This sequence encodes CASSAPQGNTEAFF.

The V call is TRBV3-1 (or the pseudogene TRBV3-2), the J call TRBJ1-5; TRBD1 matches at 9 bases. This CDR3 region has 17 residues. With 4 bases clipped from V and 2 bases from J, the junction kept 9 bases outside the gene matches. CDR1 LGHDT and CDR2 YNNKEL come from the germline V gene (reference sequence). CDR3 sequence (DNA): TGTGCCAGCAGCCCGGACAGGGGAAGCAATGGCAATCAGCCCCAGCATTTT. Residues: CASSPDRGSNGNQPQHF.

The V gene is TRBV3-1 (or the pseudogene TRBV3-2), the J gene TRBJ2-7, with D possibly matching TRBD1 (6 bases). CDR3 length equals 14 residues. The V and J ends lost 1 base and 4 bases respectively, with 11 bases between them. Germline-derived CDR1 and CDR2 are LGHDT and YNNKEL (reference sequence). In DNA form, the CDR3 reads TGTGCCAGCAGCCAAGGCCAGGGGCGGTACGAGCAGTACTTC. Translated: CASSQGQGRYEQYF.

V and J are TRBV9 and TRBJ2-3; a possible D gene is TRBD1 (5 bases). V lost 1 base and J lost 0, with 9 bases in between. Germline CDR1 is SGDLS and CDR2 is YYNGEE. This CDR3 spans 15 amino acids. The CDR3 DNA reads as TGTGCCAGCAGCGTAAGGGGAACTAGCACAGATACGCAGTATTTT. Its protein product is CASSVRGTSTDTQYF.

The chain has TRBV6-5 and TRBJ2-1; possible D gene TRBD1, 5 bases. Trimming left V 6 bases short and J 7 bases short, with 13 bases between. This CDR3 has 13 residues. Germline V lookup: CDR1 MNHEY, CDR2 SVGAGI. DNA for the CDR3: TGTGCCAGCAGCCGACCCCAGGGTAATGAGCAGTTCTTC. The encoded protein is CASSRPQGNEQFF.

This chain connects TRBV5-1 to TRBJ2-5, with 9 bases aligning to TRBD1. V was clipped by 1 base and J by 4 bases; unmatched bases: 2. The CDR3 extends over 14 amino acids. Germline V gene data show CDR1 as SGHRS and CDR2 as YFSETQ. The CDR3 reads CASSLMGQGETQYF. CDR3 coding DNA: TGCGCCAGCAGCTTGATGGGACAGGGAGAGACCCAGTACTTC.

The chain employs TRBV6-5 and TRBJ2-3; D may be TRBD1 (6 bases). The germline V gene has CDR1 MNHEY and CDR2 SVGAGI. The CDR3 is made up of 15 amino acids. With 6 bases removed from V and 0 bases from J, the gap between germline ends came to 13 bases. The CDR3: CASRSGHMSTDTQYF. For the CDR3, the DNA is TGTGCCAGCAGGTCGGGACACATGAGCACAGATACGCAGTATTTT.

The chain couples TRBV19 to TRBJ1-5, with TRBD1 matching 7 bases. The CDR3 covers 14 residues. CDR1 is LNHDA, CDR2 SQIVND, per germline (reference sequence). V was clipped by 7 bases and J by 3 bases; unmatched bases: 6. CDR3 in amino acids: CASKTGIDNQPQHF. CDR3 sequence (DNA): TGTGCCAGTAAGACAGGGATCGACAATCAGCCCCAGCATTTT.

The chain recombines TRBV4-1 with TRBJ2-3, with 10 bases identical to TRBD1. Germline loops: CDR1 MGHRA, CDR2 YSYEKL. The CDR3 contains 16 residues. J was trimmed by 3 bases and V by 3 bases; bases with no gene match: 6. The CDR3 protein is CASSQGQGFRTDTQYF. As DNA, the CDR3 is TGCGCCAGCAGCCAGGGACAGGGGTTTCGTACAGATACGCAGTATTTT.

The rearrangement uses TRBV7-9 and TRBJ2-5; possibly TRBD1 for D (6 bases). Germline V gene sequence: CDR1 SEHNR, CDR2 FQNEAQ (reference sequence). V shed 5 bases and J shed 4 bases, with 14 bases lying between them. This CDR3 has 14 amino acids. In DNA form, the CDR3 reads TGTGCCAGCAGCCGTACGGCCAGGGGAGAGACCCAGTACTTC. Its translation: CASSRTARGETQYF.

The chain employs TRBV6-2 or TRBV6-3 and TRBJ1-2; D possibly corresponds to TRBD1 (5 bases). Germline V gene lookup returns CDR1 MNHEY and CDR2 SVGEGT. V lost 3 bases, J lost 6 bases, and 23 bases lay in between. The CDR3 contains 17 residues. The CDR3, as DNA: TGTGCCAGCAGTTATTTACAACTAAAGCCAGGGAGGGATGGCTACACCTTC. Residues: CASSYLQLKPGRDGYTF.

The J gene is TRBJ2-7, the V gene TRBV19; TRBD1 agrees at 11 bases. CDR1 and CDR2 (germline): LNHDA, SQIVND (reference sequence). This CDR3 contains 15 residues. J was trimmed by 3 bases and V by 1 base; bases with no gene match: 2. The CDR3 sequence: CASSIGTGGVYEQYF. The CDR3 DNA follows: TGTGCCAGTAGTATAGGGACAGGGGGCGTCTACGAGCAGTACTTC.

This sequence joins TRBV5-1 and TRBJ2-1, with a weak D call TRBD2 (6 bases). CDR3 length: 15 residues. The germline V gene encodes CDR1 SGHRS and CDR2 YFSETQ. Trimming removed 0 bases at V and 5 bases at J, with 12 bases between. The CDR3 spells CASSLVRSSDNEQFF. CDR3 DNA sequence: TGCGCCAGCAGCTTGGTTCGGTCTAGCGACAATGAGCAGTTCTTC. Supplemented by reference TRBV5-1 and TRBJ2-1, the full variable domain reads KAGVTQTPRYLIKTRGQQVTLSCSPISGHRSVSWYQQTPGQGLQFLFEYFSETQRNKGNFPGRFSGRQFSNSRSEMNVSTLELGDSALYLCASSLVRSSDNEQFFGPGTRLTVL.

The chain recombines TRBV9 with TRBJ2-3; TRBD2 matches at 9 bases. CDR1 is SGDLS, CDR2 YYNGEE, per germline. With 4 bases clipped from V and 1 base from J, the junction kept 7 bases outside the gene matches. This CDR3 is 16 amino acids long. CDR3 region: CASSRGRTSGTDTQYF. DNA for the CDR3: TGTGCCAGCAGCCGGGGTAGGACTAGCGGCACAGATACGCAGTATTTT. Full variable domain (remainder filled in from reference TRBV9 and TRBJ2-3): DSGVTQTPKHLITATGQRVTLRCSPRSGDLSVYWYQQSLDQGLQFLIQYYNGEERAKGNILERFSAQQFPDLHSELNLSSLELGDSALYFCASSRGRTSGTDTQYFGPGTRLTVL.

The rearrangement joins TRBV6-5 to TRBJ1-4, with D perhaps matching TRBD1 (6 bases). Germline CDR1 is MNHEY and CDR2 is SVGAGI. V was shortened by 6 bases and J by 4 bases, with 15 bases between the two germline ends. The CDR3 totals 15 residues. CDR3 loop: CASRPGTPYNEKLFF. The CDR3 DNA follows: TGTGCCAGCAGGCCCGGGACACCTTATAATGAAAAACTGTTTTTT.

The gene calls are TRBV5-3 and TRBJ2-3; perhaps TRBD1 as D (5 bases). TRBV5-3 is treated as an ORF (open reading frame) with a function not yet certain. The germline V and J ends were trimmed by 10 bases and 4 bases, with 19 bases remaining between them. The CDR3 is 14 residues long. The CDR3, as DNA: TGTGCCGCGAAGGGCTGCGAAGGGGCAGATACGCAGTATTTT. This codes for CAAKGCEGADTQYF.

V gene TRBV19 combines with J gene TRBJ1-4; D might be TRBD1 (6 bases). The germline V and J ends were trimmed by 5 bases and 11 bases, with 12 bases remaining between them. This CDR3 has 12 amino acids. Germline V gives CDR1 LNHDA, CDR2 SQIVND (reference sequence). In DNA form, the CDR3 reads TGTGCCAGTAGTCTCCGGACAGTCAAACTGTTTTTT. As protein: CASSLRTVKLFF.

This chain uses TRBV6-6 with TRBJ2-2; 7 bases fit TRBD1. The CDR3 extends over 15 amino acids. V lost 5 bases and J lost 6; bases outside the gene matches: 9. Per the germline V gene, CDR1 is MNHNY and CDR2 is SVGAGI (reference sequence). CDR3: CASSTGTAPPGELFF. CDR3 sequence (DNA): TGTGCCAGCAGTACCGGGACAGCCCCACCCGGGGAGCTGTTTTTT.

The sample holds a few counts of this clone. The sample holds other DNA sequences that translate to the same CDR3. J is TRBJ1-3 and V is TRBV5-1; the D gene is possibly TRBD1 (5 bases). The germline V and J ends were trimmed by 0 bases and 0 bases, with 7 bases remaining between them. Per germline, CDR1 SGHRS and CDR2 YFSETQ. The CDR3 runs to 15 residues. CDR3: CASSLGQSSGNTIYF. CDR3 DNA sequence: TGCGCCAGCAGCTTGGGACAGAGCTCTGGAAACACCATATATTTT. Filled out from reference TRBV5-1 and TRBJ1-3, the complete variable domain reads KAGVTQTPRYLIKTRGQQVTLSCSPISGHRSVSWYQQTPGQGLQFLFEYFSETQRNKGNFPGRFSGRQFSNSRSEMNVSTLELGDSALYLCASSLGQSSGNTIYFGEGSWLTVV.

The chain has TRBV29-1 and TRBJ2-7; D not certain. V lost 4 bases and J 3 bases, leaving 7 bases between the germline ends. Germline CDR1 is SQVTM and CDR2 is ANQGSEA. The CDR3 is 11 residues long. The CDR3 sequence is CSVGPNYEQYF. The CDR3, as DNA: TGCAGCGTTGGCCCTAACTACGAGCAGTACTTC.